A single sample is the source of the 3 T cell receptor beta chains below, sequenced in a study of cytomegalovirus exposure and HLA in healthy donors (dated by TCRdb to 2016 to 2017). Library method: the immunoSEQ multiplex PCR assay. Not all clones reach the TCRdb copy of this immuneACCESS table, which keeps in-frame sequences only. Checked studies attribute under half of the gap to unresolved V genes and leave the rest unexplained. The sample records approximately 230,000 clones, over 75% of which are singletons. Around 13% of the sample is taken by the ten largest. Sequenced sample: PBMCs. Receptors originate from a man younger than 35 in good health and CMV-seropositive.

The chain links TRBV9 to TRBJ2-1; 14 bases fit TRBD2. The germline CDR1 and CDR2 sequences are SGDLS and YYNGEE. This CDR3 is 15 amino acids long. V was pared by 2 bases and J by 9 bases, with 4 bases of the junction left unmatched. CDR3 loop: CASSVGTSGRGEQFF. The CDR3 nucleotides read TGTGCCAGCAGCGTCGGGACTAGCGGGAGAGGTGAGCAGTTCTTC.

The rearrangement uses TRBV28 and TRBJ1-5, with 7 bases aligning to TRBD1. Losses at the gene ends were 4 bases for V and 4 bases for J; bases not matched to a gene: 4. Germline assignment: CDR1 MDHEN and CDR2 SYDVKM. CDR3 length equals 14 residues. The CDR3 loop reads CASSSDRENQPQHF. Written as DNA, the CDR3 is TGTGCCAGCAGTTCTGACAGGGAAAATCAGCCCCAGCATTTT.

V is TRBV2 and J is TRBJ1-5, with D maybe TRBD1 (6 bases). This CDR3 region has 12 residues. Germline assignment: CDR1 SNHLY and CDR2 FYNNEI. With 9 bases removed from V and 3 bases from J, the gap between germline ends came to 9 bases. The CDR3 DNA reads as TGTGCCAGTGGACAGTCCAATCAGCCCCAGCATTTT. Amino acids: CASGQSNQPQHF.